This T cell receptor (beta chain) was found in a study of cytomegalovirus exposure and HLA in healthy donors. Study-wide background: Researchers found that approximately 85% of almost 400 genotyped donors fell within the Caucasian-associated ancestry cluster.

This CDR3 is built from 13 residues. CDR1 is SGHTA, CDR2 FQGNSA, per germline. V shed 3 bases and J shed 8 bases, with 13 bases lying between them. Primers: 60 Vbeta forward and 13 Jbeta reverse. Repertoires were generated with immunoSEQ multiplex PCR, while TCRdb's copy carries only in-frame clones and drops some. This repertoire shows some 190,000 clones, roughly 80% found once; its top ten account for over 2%. As regards this clone: Its matching antigen is unknown.

The study's findings and limits: It was reported that TCR beta sequences correctly inferred the HLA-A and HLA-B alleles for most subjects.

This sequence originates from a young woman in good health and CMV-seropositive. This chain uses TRBV7-2 with TRBJ1-2; D is unresolved. Sequencing used PBMCs. The CDR3 DNA follows: TGTGCCAGCAGCTTCGAGCGGGTGGGGGGCTACACCTTC. Protein sequence: CASSFERVGGYTF.